The 22 T cell receptor beta chains in this list originate from one sample, sequenced in a study of persistence of HIV-infected CD4 T cells. The libraries were made with immunoSEQ version 4 in survey mode. The method was immunoSEQ multiplex PCR; TCRdb's version includes in-frame clones alone and lacks a portion of them. Of around 40,000 clones detected, roughly nine tenths appear once; the ten largest clones hold about 0.46%. This nonspecific control used anti-CD3/anti-CD28 bead stimulation of CD4+ T cells. CD4+ T cells upregulating both CD40 ligand and CD69 were sorted as responding cells. These TCRs' antigens remain unknown. Sample: CD4+ T cells sorted from PBMCs after approximately 19-hour stimulation, taken from a patient who received antiretroviral therapy. Every receptor here comes from an adult woman with HIV who was CMV-seropositive.

The rearrangement joins TRBV18 to TRBJ2-3, with TRBD2 identical over 7 bases. V lost 6 bases, J lost 7 bases, and 7 bases stayed unmatched. The CDR3 is 13 residues long. Germline assignment: CDR1 KGHSH and CDR2 LQKENI. The CDR3 is CASSDLGLNTQYF. The CDR3 DNA follows: TGTGCCAGCTCGGACTTGGGACTAAATACGCAGTATTTT.

This chain links TRBV30 with TRBJ1-6; D gene uncertain. This CDR3 contains 12 residues. Germline lookup yields CDR1 GTSNPN and CDR2 SVGIG (reference sequence). The ends were cut back, 1 base at V and 9 bases at J, with 7 bases in the middle. The CDR3 DNA reads TGTGCCTGGAGTGAAGGGATTTCACCCCTCCACTTT. Its protein product is CAWSEGISPLHF.

The rearrangement uses TRBV10-3 and TRBJ1-3; D gene unclear. The V end lost 3 bases, the J end lost 3 bases, and 3 bases lay between the germline ends. The CDR3 sequence is 12 residues long. Germline V gene sequence: CDR1 ENHRY, CDR2 SYGVKD. CDR3 DNA sequence: TGTGCCATCAGTGACTTTGGAAACACCATATATTTT. It encodes CAISDFGNTIYF.

CDR3 in amino acids: CASSPRDPRNGYTF. As DNA, the CDR3 is TGTGCCAGCAGCCCCCGGGACCCCCGGAACGGCTACACCTTC. This rearrangement joins TRBV4-2 to TRBJ1-2; D is possibly TRBD1 (5 bases). From germline, CDR1 is LGHNA and CDR2 YNFKEQ. The CDR3 contains 14 residues. Deletions cut 4 bases from V and 8 bases from J, with 17 bases between.

This clone has just a few counts. The CDR3 is CASSLDGRDRSTNYGYTF. CDR3 bases: TGCGCCAGCAGCTTGGACGGCCGTGACAGATCGACTAACTATGGCTACACCTTC. V is TRBV5-1 and J is TRBJ1-2, with D possibly matching TRBD1 (5 bases). Looked up from germline, CDR1 is SGHRS and CDR2 is YFSETQ. The CDR3 covers 18 residues. V gave up 0 bases and J gave up 0 bases, with 18 bases separating them.

The rearrangement joins TRBV7-3 to TRBJ2-2, with 7 bases matching TRBD1. The CDR3 length is 17 residues. After removal of 3 bases from V and 2 bases from J, the junction contained 9 bases not matched to a gene. Germline-derived CDR1 and CDR2 are SGHTA and FQGTGA. CDR3 bases: TGTGCCAGCAGCTTCCCAGGGGGACCCACTAACACCGGGGAGCTGTTTTTT. Its translation: CASSFPGGPTNTGELFF. The full variable domain, with the rest looked up from reference TRBV7-3 and TRBJ2-2, is GAGVSQTPSNKVTEKGKYVELRCDPISGHTALYWYRQSLGQGPEFLIYFQGTGAADDSGLPNDRFFAVRPEGSVSTLKIQRTERGDSAVYLCASSFPGGPTNTGELFFGEGSRLTVL.

The rearrangement links TRBV28 to TRBJ2-5; the match to TRBD1 covers 9 bases. CDR1 MDHEN and CDR2 SYDVKM come from the germline V gene. The CDR3 has 15 amino acids. V lost 10 bases and J lost 2; bases outside the gene matches: 11. This CDR3 is CATKRQGGWQETQYF. CDR3 DNA sequence: TGTGCCACCAAGAGACAGGGGGGATGGCAAGAGACCCAGTACTTC. Full variable domain (remainder filled in from reference TRBV28 and TRBJ2-5): DVKVTQSSRYLVKRTGEKVFLECVQDMDHENMFWYRQDPGLGLRLIYFSYDVKMKEKGDIPEGYSVSREKKERFSLILESASTNQTSMYLCATKRQGGWQETQYFGPGTRLLVL.

V usage is TRBV15 and J usage is TRBJ2-4; 8 bases map to TRBD1. CDR3 size: 15 residues. The germline V gene has CDR1 LNHNV and CDR2 YYDKDF (reference sequence). The J segment lost 1 base and the V segment lost 2 bases, leaving 1 base of the junction unmatched. The CDR3 nucleotides are TGTGCCACCAGCAGACGACAGGGGGCCAAAAACATTCAGTACTTC. Encoded protein: CATSRRQGAKNIQYF.

The chain's CDR3 is CASSLKTSPYGYTF. CDR3 nucleotides: TGCGCCAGCAGCCTTAAGACCAGCCCATATGGCTACACCTTC. The chain has TRBV4-1 and TRBJ1-2, with D unresolved. The CDR3 extends over 14 amino acids. V was pared by 4 bases and J by 5 bases, with 14 bases between. The germline V gene has CDR1 MGHRA and CDR2 YSYEKL.

The V call is TRBV30, the J call TRBJ1-2, with D perhaps matching TRBD1 (6 bases). With 3 bases removed from V and 8 bases from J, the gap between germline ends came to 10 bases. The CDR3 has 11 residues. Germline-derived CDR1 and CDR2 are GTSNPN and SVGIG (reference sequence). In DNA, the CDR3 is TGTGCCTGGAGCACCGGGGGCGGCTACACCTTC. Encoded protein: CAWSTGGGYTF.

The gene calls are TRBV15 and TRBJ1-1; TRBD1 matches 11 bases. The ends lost 0 bases at V and 6 bases at J; junction bases unmatched: 3. CDR1 LNHNV and CDR2 YYDKDF come from the germline V gene (reference sequence). The CDR3 extends over 15 amino acids. DNA of the CDR3: TGTGCCACCAGCAGAGAAGGGACAGGGGGGCCTGAAGCTTTCTTT. The encoded protein is CATSREGTGGPEAFF.

The chain couples TRBV30 to TRBJ1-3, with unresolved D. V gave up 5 bases and J gave up 0 bases, with 8 bases separating them. Germline CDR1 and CDR2: GTSNPN and SVGIG (reference sequence). CDR3 length: 13 amino acids. CDR3 in amino acids: CAWDTSSGNTIYF. CDR3 DNA sequence: TGTGCCTGGGATACAAGCTCTGGAAACACCATATATTTT. Using reference TRBV30 and TRBJ1-3 for the parts outside the CDR3, the full variable domain is SQTIHQWPATLVQPVGSPLSLECTVEGTSNPNLYWYRQAAGRGLQLLFYSVGIGQISSEVPQNLSASRPQDRQFILSSKKLLLSDSGFYLCAWDTSSGNTIYFGEGSWLTVV.

J is TRBJ2-3 and V is TRBV7-3, with D hard to call. V lost 5 bases and J 8 bases, leaving 14 bases between the germline ends. Germline V gene lookup returns CDR1 SGHTA and CDR2 FQGTGA. The CDR3 extends over 13 amino acids. Written as DNA, the CDR3 is TGTGCCAGCAGCATAGGGTCGGCGGTTACGCAGTATTTT. This encodes CASSIGSAVTQYF.

The chain combines TRBV5-1 with TRBJ2-3; 7 bases fit TRBD2. Germline-derived CDR1 and CDR2 are SGHRS and YFSETQ. Trimming removed 2 bases from V and 8 bases from J; junction bases left unmatched: 8. The CDR3 runs to 14 residues. CDR3 sequence reads: CASSLSTGEGTQYF. The CDR3 DNA is TGCGCCAGCAGCTTAAGTACCGGGGAGGGTACGCAGTATTTT.

This clone was seen only once. Germline is not matched at one junction end, which may reflect a read error. The chain is built from TRBV11-3 and TRBJ2-1, with 11 bases matching TRBD2. This CDR3 has 15 amino acids. CDR1 is SGHNT, CDR2 YENEEA, per germline. The CDR3 nucleotides read TGTGCCAGCAGTTTAGCGGGGGGGTTGTACAATGAGCAGTTCTTC. Translation: CASSLAGGLYNEQFF.

This chain joins TRBV3-1 (or the pseudogene TRBV3-2) and TRBJ1-2; D gene unclear. V was trimmed by 3 bases and J by 8 bases, leaving 16 bases between them. This CDR3 comprises 14 residues. Germline CDR1 and CDR2: LGHDT and YNNKEL (reference sequence). The CDR3 loop reads CASSHPQQIGGYTF. The CDR3 nucleotides are TGTGCCAGCAGCCATCCACAGCAAATCGGCGGCTACACCTTC.

V gene TRBV5-6 combines with J gene TRBJ1-2; D gene uncertain. Germline assignment: CDR1 SGHDT and CDR2 YYEEEE. The ends were cut back, 0 bases at V and 4 bases at J, with 7 bases in the middle. CDR3 length equals 13 residues. CDR3 nucleotide sequence: TGTGCCAGCAGCTTGGAGGCAGGCTATGGCTACACCTTC. The encoded protein is CASSLEAGYGYTF.

This CDR3 reads CASSLSLLAGAYEQYV. The CDR3 region has the DNA TGTGCCAGCAGCTTATCGCTACTAGCGGGGGCCTACGAGCAGTACGTC. The V call is TRBV11-1, the J call TRBJ2-7, with 11 bases identical to TRBD2. The germline gives CDR1 SGHAT, CDR2 FQDESV (reference sequence). The length of the CDR3 is 16 residues. V lost 2 bases and J lost 2; bases outside the gene matches: 5.

The chain combines TRBV11-2 with TRBJ1-2, with a weak D call TRBD1 (6 bases). V lost 5 bases, J lost 2 bases, and 12 bases lay in between. CDR3 length: 14 amino acids. The germline CDR1 and CDR2 sequences are SGHAT and FQNNGV. The CDR3 sequence is CASSLLTGNYGYTF. DNA of the CDR3: TGTGCCAGCAGCCTCCTCACAGGGAACTATGGCTACACCTTC.

In nucleotides, the CDR3 is TGTGCCAGCAGTGATATGGGAACCCCCCGGCAAGCTTTCTTT. Translated: CASSDMGTPRQAFF. The V and J genes are TRBV6-1 and TRBJ1-1; D ambiguous. Germline assignment: CDR1 MNHNS and CDR2 SASEGT. The ends were cut back, 3 bases at V and 9 bases at J, with 17 bases in the middle. The CDR3 covers 14 residues.

The CDR3: CASSVGAITDTQYF. The CDR3 region has the DNA TGTGCCAGTAGTGTGGGGGCGATCACAGATACGCAGTATTTT. The chain recombines TRBV19 with TRBJ2-3; tentatively, D is TRBD1 (6 bases). In germline, CDR1 is LNHDA, CDR2 SQIVND (reference sequence). V lost 5 bases, J lost 2 bases, and 11 bases lay in between. This CDR3 has 14 residues.

J is TRBJ1-6 and V is TRBV5-1; D is uncertain. Trimming shortened V by 3 bases and J by 10 bases, and 11 bases separated the two germline ends. Germline lookup yields CDR1 SGHRS and CDR2 YFSETQ. The CDR3 spans 13 residues. The CDR3 nucleotides read TGCGCCAGCAGCTCCGACGATTCCTCACCCCTCCACTTT. This codes for CASSSDDSSPLHF.